This T cell receptor beta chain came from a study of blood T cells in healthy people across ages. This clonotype occurred a few times. The second PCR ran about 6 to 12 cycles with a sample-barcoded 5' primer and J-beta primers. Via MiXCR, TCRdb re-called the 5' RACE reads, giving one row per CDR3 protein. Of fewer than 900,000 distinct CDR3 sequences in the sample, 30% to 45% were seen once. Sequenced: blood. This TCR was recovered from a man between 18 and 29 years old in good health.

CDR3 in amino acids: CASSPENRAEAFF. The CDR3 nucleotides are TGTGCCAGCTCACCAGAAAACCGGGCTGAAGCTTTCTTT. V is TRBV18 and J is TRBJ1-1; D is ambiguous. Germline V gene sequence: CDR1 KGHSH, CDR2 LQKENI. V lost 2 bases and J 6 bases, leaving 10 bases between the germline ends. The length of the CDR3 is 13 residues.